This T cell receptor (beta chain) stems from a study of post-analysis software for immune sequencing data (dated by TCRdb to 2013 to 2016). At the level of the whole study: Recorded disease courses included relapsing-remitting, secondary progressive and progressive-relapsing multiple sclerosis, with some patients lacking subtype annotation. A subset of samples was prepared in parallel using single-end sample barcoding, then pooled and co-amplified after Illumina adapter ligation. The multiple sclerosis patient repertoires were compared with more than 9 previously published healthy control repertoires from donors aged roughly 6 to 25 years.

Notes on this clonotype: No antigen is known for it. No qualities accompany the bases; no much larger clone lies one base away.

Broad study findings and their caveats: Direct clustering with F measure showed strong co-clustering of samples prepared in the same batch, prompting a batch-effect correction. Normalized Chao1 diversity was significantly lower in multiple sclerosis patients than controls, suggesting substantial peripheral T-cell clonal expansion. The control group was slightly older than the multiple sclerosis patient group. Patients showed significantly higher frequencies than controls for about 5 TRBV segments, among them TRBV5-6, TRBV5-1 and TRBV20-1.

To prepare the library, PCR was applied. The instrument given in TCRdb is Illumina HiSeq 2500. Unique molecular identifiers were incorporated into TCR beta cDNA libraries to reduce PCR and sequencing biases. Per 1 to 10 million input T cells, 500,000 or so cDNA molecules were obtained, such that each molecule approximated one T cell. The patient libraries were prepared and sequenced using the same protocol as the earlier healthy control dataset. Samples belonging to the same batch were prepared together, multiplexed and sequenced on a shared HiSeq lane. From the authors' description of their analysis: MIGEC was used to process the raw barcoded reads, and molecular identifier groups with only a single read were discarded before consensus assembly and CDR3 extraction. Clonotype tables were post-analysed with VDJtools, normalizing diversity by down-sampling all datasets to the smallest sample size. To correct batch-related cross-sample contamination, repertoire overlap clustering matched CDR3 amino acid sequences but not nucleotide sequences. TCRdb reran the public reads through fastp at Q25 and MiXCR, keeping productive beta chains. Each entry merges the rows of one CDR3 protein and shows their most common DNA and genes. TCRdb assigned the V and J calls; the authors' analysis was not used. Recorded for this sample are some 890,000 distinct CDR3 sequences; around 50% of them occurred a single time. The ten largest account for roughly 4.4% of the sample.

Via the germline V gene (reference sequence), CDR1 is MNHNY and CDR2 SVGAGI. The germline ends are 11 bases apart after V is trimmed by 2 bases and J by 7 bases. The CDR3 spans 13 residues, from the cysteine through the phenylalanine. Of all the DNA, just the CDR3 is kept, 39 bases in frame from base 1. To demonstrate the VDJtools post-analysis software, the study profiled TCR beta repertoires from the peripheral blood of 13 young patients with multiple sclerosis. The multiple sclerosis patients were children and adolescents ranging in age from roughly 6 to 15 years. The TCR sequence derives from a girl aged 5-17 years with multiple sclerosis. The sample taken for sequencing was blood. The chain links TRBV6-6 with TRBJ1-1; confidence is insufficient to name the D gene. The DNA is as follows: TGTGCCAGCAGTTACCCTTCGACGGATGAAGCTTTCTTT. Its protein is CASSYPSTDEAFF.